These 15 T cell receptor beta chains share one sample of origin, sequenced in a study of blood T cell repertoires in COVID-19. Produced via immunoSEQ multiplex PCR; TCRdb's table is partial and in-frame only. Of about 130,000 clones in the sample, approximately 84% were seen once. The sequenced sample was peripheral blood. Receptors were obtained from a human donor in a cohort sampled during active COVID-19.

The DNA of the CDR3 is TGTGCCAGCATGACAGGAAACGGATTAAATTCACCCCTCCACTTT. It yields the protein CASMTGNGLNSPLHF. The V gene is TRBV3-1 (or the pseudogene TRBV3-2), the J gene TRBJ1-6; weak D call: TRBD1 (6 bases). The CDR3 runs 15 residues. V lost 7 bases, J lost 7 bases, and 17 bases lay in between. The germline V gene has CDR1 LGHDT and CDR2 YNNKEL (reference sequence).

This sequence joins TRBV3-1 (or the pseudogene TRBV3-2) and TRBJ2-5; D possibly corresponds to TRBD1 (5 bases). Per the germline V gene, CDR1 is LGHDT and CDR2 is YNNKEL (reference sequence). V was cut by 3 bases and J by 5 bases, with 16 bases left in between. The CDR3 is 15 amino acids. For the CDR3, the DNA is TGTGCCAGCAGCCAGGTCAGCATCTCAGGGGAGACCCAGTACTTC. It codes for CASSQVSISGETQYF.

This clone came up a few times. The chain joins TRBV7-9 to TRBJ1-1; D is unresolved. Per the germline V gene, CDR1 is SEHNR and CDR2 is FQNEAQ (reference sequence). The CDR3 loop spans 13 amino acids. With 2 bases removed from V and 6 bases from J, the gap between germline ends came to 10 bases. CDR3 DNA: TGTGCCAGCAGCTTATCAGGAAGGTCTGAAGCTTTCTTT. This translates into CASSLSGRSEAFF.

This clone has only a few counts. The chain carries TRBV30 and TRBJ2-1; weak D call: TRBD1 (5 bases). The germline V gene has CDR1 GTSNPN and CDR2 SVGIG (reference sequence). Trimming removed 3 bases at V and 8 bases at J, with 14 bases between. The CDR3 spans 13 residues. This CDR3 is CAWSRAGWDEQFF. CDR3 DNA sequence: TGTGCCTGGAGCCGGGCAGGGTGGGATGAGCAGTTCTTC.

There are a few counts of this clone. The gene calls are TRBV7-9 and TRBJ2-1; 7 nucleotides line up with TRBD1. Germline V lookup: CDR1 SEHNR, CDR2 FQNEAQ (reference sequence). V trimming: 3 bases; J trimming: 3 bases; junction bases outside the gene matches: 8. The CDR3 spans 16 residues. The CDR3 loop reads CASSFAGRGIYNEQFF. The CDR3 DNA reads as TGTGCCAGCAGCTTCGCTGGCAGGGGGATCTACAATGAGCAGTTCTTC.

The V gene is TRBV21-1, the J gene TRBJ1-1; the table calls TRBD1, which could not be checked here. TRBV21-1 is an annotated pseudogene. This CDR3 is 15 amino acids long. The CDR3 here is CASSIRQGGDTEAFF. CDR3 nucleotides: TGTGCCAGCAGCATCCGACAGGGGGGGGACACTGAAGCTTTCTTT.

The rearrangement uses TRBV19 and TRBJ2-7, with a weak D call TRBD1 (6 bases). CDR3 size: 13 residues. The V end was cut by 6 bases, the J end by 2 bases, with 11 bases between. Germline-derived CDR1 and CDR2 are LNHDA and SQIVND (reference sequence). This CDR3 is CASRGDKTYEQYF. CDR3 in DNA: TGTGCCAGTAGGGGGGACAAAACCTACGAGCAGTACTTC.

This CDR3 is CASSVDAGNQPQHF. DNA of the CDR3: TGTGCCAGCAGCGTAGATGCAGGCAATCAGCCCCAGCATTTT. The genes are TRBV9 and TRBJ1-5; D ambiguous. The germline V gene has CDR1 SGDLS and CDR2 YYNGEE. This CDR3 contains 14 residues. Trimming took off 0 bases at V and 2 bases at J, with 6 bases between the two ends.

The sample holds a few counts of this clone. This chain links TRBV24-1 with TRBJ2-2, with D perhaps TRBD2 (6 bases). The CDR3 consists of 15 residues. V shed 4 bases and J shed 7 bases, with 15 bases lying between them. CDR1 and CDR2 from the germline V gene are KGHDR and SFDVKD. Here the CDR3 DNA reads TGTGCCACCAGTGACCCTCGGGGGAATCGCGGGGAGCTGTTTTTT. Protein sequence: CATSDPRGNRGELFF.

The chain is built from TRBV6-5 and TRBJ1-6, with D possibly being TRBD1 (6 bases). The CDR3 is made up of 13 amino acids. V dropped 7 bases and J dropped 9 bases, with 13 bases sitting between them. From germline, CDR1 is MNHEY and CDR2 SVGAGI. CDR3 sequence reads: CASNTGSGSPLHF. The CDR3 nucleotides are TGTGCCAGCAACACAGGGTCTGGTTCACCCCTCCACTTT.

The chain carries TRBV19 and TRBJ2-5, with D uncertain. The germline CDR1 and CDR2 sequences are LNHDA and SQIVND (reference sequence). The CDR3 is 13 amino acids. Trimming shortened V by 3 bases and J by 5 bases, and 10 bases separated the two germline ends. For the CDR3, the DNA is TGTGCCAGTAGTATTCGGATCGGGGAGACCCAGTACTTC. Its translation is CASSIRIGETQYF. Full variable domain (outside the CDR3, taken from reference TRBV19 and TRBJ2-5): DGGITQSPKYLFRKEGQNVTLSCEQNLNHDAMYWYRQDPGQGLRLIYYSQIVNDFQKGDIAEGYSVSREKKESFPLTVTSAQKNPTAFYLCASSIRIGETQYFGPGTRLLVL.

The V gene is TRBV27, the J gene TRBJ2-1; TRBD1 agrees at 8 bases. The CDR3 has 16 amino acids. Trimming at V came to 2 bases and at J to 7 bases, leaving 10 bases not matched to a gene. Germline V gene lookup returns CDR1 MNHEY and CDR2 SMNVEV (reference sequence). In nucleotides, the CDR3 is TGTGCCAGCAGTTTAGCGTTAACAGGGGGTTGGAATGAGCAGTTCTTC. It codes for CASSLALTGGWNEQFF.

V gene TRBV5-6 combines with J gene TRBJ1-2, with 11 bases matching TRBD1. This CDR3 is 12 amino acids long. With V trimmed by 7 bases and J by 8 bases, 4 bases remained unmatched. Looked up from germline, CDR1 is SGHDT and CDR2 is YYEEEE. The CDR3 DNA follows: TGTGCCAGCGGACAGGGGGCGAGGGGCTACACCTTC. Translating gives CASGQGARGYTF.

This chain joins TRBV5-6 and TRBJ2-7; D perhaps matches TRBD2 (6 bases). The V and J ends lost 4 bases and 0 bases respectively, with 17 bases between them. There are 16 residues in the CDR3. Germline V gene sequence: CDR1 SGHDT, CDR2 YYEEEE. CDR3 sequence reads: CASSAPSVLSSYEQYF. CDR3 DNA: TGTGCCAGCAGCGCACCTAGCGTTCTGAGCTCCTACGAGCAGTACTTC.

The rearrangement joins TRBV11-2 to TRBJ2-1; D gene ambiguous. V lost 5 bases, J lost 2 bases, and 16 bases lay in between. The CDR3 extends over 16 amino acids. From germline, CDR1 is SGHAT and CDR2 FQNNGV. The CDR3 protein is CASSTRGRWPYNEQFF. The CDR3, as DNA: TGTGCCAGCAGCACCCGCGGTCGGTGGCCCTACAATGAGCAGTTCTTC.